This passage covers 24 T cell receptor beta chains from one sample sequenced in a study of blood T cell repertoires in COVID-19. Profiling relied on immunoSEQ multiplex PCR, and the TCRdb table lists in-frame clones only, not all of them. The sample yields 150,000 to 200,000 clones, around four fifths seen once. What was sequenced was peripheral blood. The receptors originated from a woman between 65 and 79 years old with COVID-19, enrolled during active disease.

J is TRBJ1-1 and V is TRBV11-2; 7 bases map to TRBD1. J gave up 4 bases and V 7 bases, and 6 bases lay outside the gene matches. The CDR3 is 13 amino acids. Per germline, CDR1 SGHAT and CDR2 FQNNGV. CDR3 loop: CASNTGAGTEAFF. The CDR3 DNA reads TGTGCCAGCAATACAGGGGCCGGCACTGAAGCTTTCTTT. The full variable domain, its missing parts supplied by reference TRBV11-2 and TRBJ1-1, is EAGVAQSPRYKIIEKRQSVAFWCNPISGHATLYWYQQILGQGPKLLIQFQNNGVVDDSQLPKDRFSAERLKGVDSTLKIQPAKLEDSAVYLCASNTGAGTEAFFGQGTRLTVV.

This clone has a single count. The chain is built from TRBV19 and TRBJ2-2; 11 positions match TRBD2. Germline loops: CDR1 LNHDA, CDR2 SQIVND (reference sequence). This CDR3 is built from 20 residues. The V and J ends lost 7 bases and 7 bases, in that order; junction bases with no gene match: 23. CDR3 nucleotide sequence: TGTGCCAGTACGGAAAGAGGGTTACTAGCGGGAGTTTCAACGGGCGGGGAGCTGTTTTTT. Its translation is CASTERGLLAGVSTGGELFF.

The chain uses TRBV5-1 and TRBJ2-1; 13 bases match TRBD2. The CDR3 runs 15 residues. The V and J ends lost 4 bases and 6 bases, in that order; junction bases with no gene match: 4. Germline V gene data show CDR1 as SGHRS and CDR2 as YFSETQ. CDR3 in amino acids: CASSGGTSGTNEQFF. In nucleotides, the CDR3 is TGCGCCAGCAGCGGCGGGACTAGCGGGACCAATGAGCAGTTCTTC.

In its sample, this clone was seen once. CDR3 amino acids: CASSLEGIQGWGHEQFF. Here the CDR3 DNA reads TGTGCCAGCAGCTTAGAGGGGATTCAGGGTTGGGGGCATGAGCAGTTCTTC. The chain couples TRBV11-2 to TRBJ2-1; D possibly corresponds to TRBD1 (6 bases). Trimming pared 0 bases from V and 8 bases from J, leaving 20 bases between. This CDR3 spans 17 amino acids. The V gene's germline CDR1 is SGHAT and CDR2 FQNNGV.

The chain carries TRBV19 and TRBJ2-3; possible D gene TRBD1, 5 bases. The CDR3 loop spans 14 amino acids. Trimming stripped 3 bases from V and 0 bases from J, with 7 bases between. Per the germline V gene, CDR1 is LNHDA and CDR2 is SQIVND (reference sequence). CDR3 residues: CASSMAGSTDTQYF. For the CDR3, the DNA is TGTGCCAGTAGTATGGCAGGGAGCACAGATACGCAGTATTTT.

The chain is built from TRBV6-5 and TRBJ1-5; 8 bases fit TRBD1. CDR1 is MNHEY and CDR2 is SVGAGI in the germline V gene. V was clipped by 5 bases and J by 2 bases; unmatched bases: 2. This CDR3 has 14 residues. For the CDR3, the DNA is TGTGCCAGCAGTACAGGGGGGGGCAATCAGCCCCAGCATTTT. Protein product: CASSTGGGNQPQHF.

This clone occurred once. The chain joins TRBV6-2 or TRBV6-3 to TRBJ2-5; D is possibly TRBD2 (5 bases). Between the trimmed V and J ends, which lost 2 bases and 2 bases, there was a span of 15 bases. This CDR3 is built from 16 residues. CDR1 and CDR2 (germline): MNHEY, SVGEGT. The chain's CDR3 is CASSYGGGPGQETQYF. DNA for the CDR3: TGTGCCAGCAGTTACGGTGGAGGCCCGGGGCAAGAGACCCAGTACTTC.

The V gene is TRBV27, the J gene TRBJ2-3, with 7 nucleotides matching TRBD1. Germline loops: CDR1 MNHEY, CDR2 SMNVEV (reference sequence). The CDR3 covers 15 residues. The J segment lost 6 bases and the V segment lost 6 bases, leaving 12 bases of the junction unmatched. In DNA form, the CDR3 reads TGTGCCAGCAGAATGGGACAGACAACATCCGATACGCAGTATTTT. The encoded protein is CASRMGQTTSDTQYF.

The rearrangement uses TRBV7-9 and TRBJ1-3; perhaps TRBD1 as D (5 bases). V was shortened by 3 bases and J by 0 bases, with 9 bases between the two germline ends. Germline V gene data show CDR1 as SEHNR and CDR2 as FQNEAQ (reference sequence). This CDR3 is 15 amino acids long. CDR3 nucleotides: TGTGCCAGCAGCTTGAGCGGGACCTCTGGAAACACCATATATTTT. Its translation: CASSLSGTSGNTIYF.

This chain connects TRBV7-2 to TRBJ2-2, with D tentatively TRBD2 (6 bases). Germline V gene lookup returns CDR1 SGHTA and CDR2 FQGNSA. This CDR3 is 16 amino acids long. Trimming pared 4 bases from V and 1 base from J, leaving 13 bases between. CDR3 residues: CASSSGRGLNTGELFF. The CDR3, as DNA: TGTGCCAGCAGCTCCGGTCGGGGGTTGAACACCGGGGAGCTGTTTTTT.

This chain connects TRBV14 to TRBJ2-1, with D perhaps matching TRBD2 (5 bases). The CDR3 has 17 residues. Germline V gives CDR1 SGHDN, CDR2 FVKESK. Trimming cost V 2 bases and J 8 bases, with 22 bases left between them. CDR3 loop: CASSQPSGFPGSYEQFF. CDR3 in DNA: TGTGCCAGCAGCCAACCCTCGGGATTCCCTGGGAGCTATGAGCAGTTCTTC.

The J gene is TRBJ2-1, the V gene TRBV2, with TRBD2 identical over 8 bases. CDR3 size: 15 residues. Trimming cost V 7 bases and J 0 bases; bases outside gene matches: 5. The germline gives CDR1 SNHLY, CDR2 FYNNEI. CDR3 in amino acids: CASNPGGSSYNEQFF. In nucleotides, the CDR3 is TGTGCCAGCAACCCGGGGGGGAGCTCCTACAATGAGCAGTTCTTC.

The chain links TRBV2 to TRBJ1-1, with D unresolved. CDR3 length equals 13 residues. The V end was cut by 5 bases, the J end by 0 bases, with 7 bases between. CDR1 and CDR2 (germline): SNHLY, FYNNEI. The CDR3 sequence: CASSRGVNTEAFF. DNA for the CDR3: TGTGCCAGCAGTCGCGGGGTGAACACTGAAGCTTTCTTT.

The chain carries TRBV27 and TRBJ1-2, with 9 bases matching TRBD1. The V segment lost 4 bases and the J segment 8 bases; nucleotides outside the gene matches: 5. Germline-derived CDR1 and CDR2 are MNHEY and SMNVEV (reference sequence). CDR3 length equals 13 residues. CDR3 sequence (DNA): TGTGCCAGCAGTTCCACAGGGGGCTGGGGCTACACCTTC. Protein: CASSSTGGWGYTF.

Turning to this clone: The sample holds other DNA sequences that translate to the same CDR3. V is TRBV28 and J is TRBJ2-7; 7 positions match TRBD1. Germline V gene data show CDR1 as MDHEN and CDR2 as SYDVKM. The CDR3 sequence is 12 residues long. V gave up 6 bases and J gave up 3 bases; unmatched junction bases: 2. DNA for the CDR3: TGTGCCAGCAGGACAGGGAGCTACGAGCAGTACTTC. Its translation is CASRTGSYEQYF. Based on the CDR3 plus reference TRBV28 and TRBJ2-7, the full variable domain is DVKVTQSSRYLVKRTGEKVFLECVQDMDHENMFWYRQDPGLGLRLIYFSYDVKMKEKGDIPEGYSVSREKKERFSLILESASTNQTSMYLCASRTGSYEQYFGPGTRLTVT.

The rearrangement links TRBV7-9 to TRBJ2-5; D is unclear. CDR1 and CDR2 (germline): SEHNR, FQNEAQ (reference sequence). Trimming left V 1 base short and J 0 bases short, with 9 bases between. The CDR3 consists of 15 residues. CDR3 coding DNA: TGTGCCAGCAGCTTAGAAACTACCTACCAAGAGACCCAGTACTTC. Its protein product is CASSLETTYQETQYF.

The chain has TRBV5-1 and TRBJ2-5, with 7 bases aligning to TRBD1. V lost 4 bases to trimming and J lost 4 bases; unmatched junction nucleotides: 10. This CDR3 is built from 15 residues. CDR1 and CDR2 from the germline V gene are SGHRS and YFSETQ. The chain's CDR3 is CASSMQQGHGETQYF. CDR3 nucleotides: TGCGCCAGCAGCATGCAACAGGGGCACGGAGAGACCCAGTACTTC.

V is TRBV3-1 (or the pseudogene TRBV3-2) and J is TRBJ2-7; TRBD1 matches at 7 bases. CDR1 is LGHDT, CDR2 YNNKEL, per germline (reference sequence). V shed 0 bases, J shed 6 bases, and the junction held 5 bases outside the gene matches. This CDR3 has 14 residues. CDR3 sequence: CASSQEGAGGEQYF. The CDR3 bases are TGTGCCAGCAGCCAAGAAGGGGCAGGGGGCGAGCAGTACTTC.

The genes are TRBV7-2 and TRBJ2-5; 12 bases are a match to TRBD2. V was pared by 4 bases and J by 4 bases, with 7 bases of the junction left unmatched. This CDR3 has 16 residues. The germline V gene has CDR1 SGHTA and CDR2 FQGNSA. The CDR3 loop is CASSYTTSGRRETQYF. DNA of the CDR3: TGTGCCAGCAGCTATACGACTAGCGGGAGAAGAGAGACCCAGTACTTC.

The sample holds a few counts of this clone. V and J are TRBV5-1 and TRBJ2-7; D is possibly TRBD1 (6 bases). The CDR3 has 15 amino acids. Germline V gene data show CDR1 as SGHRS and CDR2 as YFSETQ. With 3 bases removed from V and 1 base from J, the gap between germline ends came to 14 bases. CDR3: CASSSQGPPSYEQYF. The CDR3 DNA reads as TGCGCCAGCAGCTCACAGGGCCCACCTTCCTACGAGCAGTACTTC. Filled out from reference TRBV5-1 and TRBJ2-7, the complete variable domain reads KAGVTQTPRYLIKTRGQQVTLSCSPISGHRSVSWYQQTPGQGLQFLFEYFSETQRNKGNFPGRFSGRQFSNSRSEMNVSTLELGDSALYLCASSSQGPPSYEQYFGPGTRLTVT.

This clone was recorded once. This chain uses TRBV5-1 with TRBJ2-1; 11 bases are a match to TRBD2. CDR3 length: 15 residues. The ends lost 6 bases at V and 4 bases at J; junction bases unmatched: 6. CDR1 SGHRS and CDR2 YFSETQ come from the germline V gene. CDR3 bases: TGCGCCAGCAACCAGCTAGCGGGAGGATACAATGAGCAGTTCTTC. Its translation is CASNQLAGGYNEQFF.

CDR3 in amino acids: CASSATGGTEAFF. CDR3 bases: TGTGCCAGCAGTGCCACAGGGGGCACTGAAGCTTTCTTT. This sequence joins TRBV2 and TRBJ1-1; TRBD1 matches 8 bases. With 4 bases clipped from V and 4 bases from J, the junction kept 2 bases outside the gene matches. The V gene's germline CDR1 is SNHLY and CDR2 FYNNEI. The CDR3 sequence is 13 residues long.

DNA for the CDR3: TGTGCCAGCAGGTGGACAGGAGGCGGGAACACTGAAGCTTTCTTT. As protein: CASRWTGGGNTEAFF. The chain uses TRBV7-2 and TRBJ1-1, with 7 bases that match TRBD1. The V segment lost 6 bases and the J segment 1 base; nucleotides outside the gene matches: 8. CDR1 SGHTA and CDR2 FQGNSA come from the germline V gene. The length of the CDR3 is 15 residues.

J is TRBJ2-5 and V is TRBV29-1, with D maybe TRBD2 (5 bases). The V end was cut by 7 bases, the J end by 5 bases, with 17 bases between. In germline, CDR1 is SQVTM, CDR2 ANQGSEA. The length of the CDR3 is 13 residues. CDR3 sequence reads: CSASFGGEETQYF. The CDR3 DNA reads TGCAGCGCAAGTTTCGGTGGGGAGGAGACCCAGTACTTC.